This T cell receptor beta chain was identified in a study of vaccination effects on CD4 cells after COVID-19. Overall study: Samples that were drawn after vaccination came a median of 72 days after the second dose. Wells containing two million PBMC each were cultured with 9 to 10 IU/ml IL-2 and about 9.6 ug/ml peptides.

Cultured cells yielded isolated CD4+ T cells after less than 11 days. It was two doses of either the BNT162b2 or mRNA-1273 vaccine that participants received. Study-wide findings and caveats: Both infection-induced and vaccine-induced clones contracted markedly at late post-vaccination timepoints. Only a few convalescent patients and no early post-infection timepoints featured in the study.

Using immunoSEQ multiplex PCR, the repertoire was profiled, and TCRdb retains in-frame clones only, with some absent. This table holds about 57,000 clones, around 73% found once. In its sample, this clone was seen a few times. No antigen is known for it. This CDR3 is built from 13 residues. V gave up 6 bases and J gave up 0 bases, with 6 bases separating them. Germline V CDR1 and CDR2: MRHNA, SNTAGT. The receptor was isolated from a human donor who received a COVID-19 vaccine. This specimen was CD4+ T cells from PBMCs cultured without peptide, taken after COVID-19 vaccination. The chain links TRBV6-4 to TRBJ1-5; D ambiguous. The CDR3 sequence is CASSLNSNQPQHF. CDR3 in DNA: TGTGCCAGCAGCTTGAATAGCAATCAGCCCCAGCATTTT.